This TCR beta chain appears in the sequencing data of a study of shared clonotypes between healthy human individuals (dated by TCRdb to 2018 to 2021). Background for the entire study: The cohort comprised two women and a few men aged 18 to 49 years. Leukapheresis yielded between about 0.85 and 10 billion PBMCs per donor. Different laboratories and diverse techniques were used to prepare libraries and sequence TCR repertoires, to increase sequencing depth and limit assay-specific biases. Blood TCR repertoires of roughly five healthy adults were deeply sequenced to estimate repertoire size and the extent of clonotype sharing between individuals.

Paper-wide results and their limitations: Sampling was limited to blood, and TCR repertoires in tissue likely differ from TCR repertoires in blood. Because the study included only a small number of donors, the genetic and exposure-history diversity represented was limited. Pairwise subsampling indicated that sequencing depth was expected to affect the degree of clonotype sharing among donors.

In the case of this clone: Its target antigen remains unknown. Base qualities were left out, and no much larger clone turns up one base away.

Using the deep immunoSEQ assay, TCR CDR3 regions were amplified from genomic DNA by multiplex PCR. Extracted genomic DNA from each cell subset was spread evenly across all wells of several immunoSEQ 96-well plates, with each plate serving as a replicate. Each replicate PCR for unsorted PBMC received around 330 ng genomic DNA, equal to 25,000 to 35,000 T cell genomes. Ten immunoSEQ deep assay plates were used to sequence the unsorted PBMC genomic DNA. Purified libraries were quantified with a Qubit 3.0 fluorometer, sized on a Bioanalyzer 2100, and re-quantified with the KAPA Library Quantification kit. A separate single-read 150-cycle Illumina NextSeq 550 flow cell was used to sequence each immunoSEQ 96-well plate. The published analysis was carried out like this. Because the immunoSEQ output included only junctional sequences and no quality scores, the filtering could not be the same as the filtering used for full-length reads. To assign V/J genes and CDR3, sequences were annotated using PyIR, a Python wrapper for IgBLAST v1.9, with IMGT germline references. Any read was removed if the V/J assignment was weak (E-value above 1e-6), the CDR3 was missing, or the read contained stop codons, out-of-frame junctions, or ambiguous translated residues. V3J clonotypes were defined by identical inferred V gene, J gene, and CDR3 amino acid sequence. Percentage overlap between repertoires was computed as shared unique clonotypes divided by the size of the smaller repertoire. RTK rarefaction, the Chao1 estimator, and Recon v2.1 estimates of unobserved clonotypes were used to assess repertoire richness. The source is immuneACCESS, and TCRdb retained only in-frame sequences with V and J called. Part of the clones is not carried over; for the studies checked, unresolved V genes explain less than half of this, and the remainder is unexplained. From that table come the V and J calls and clone size; the DNA was used to work out D and trimming. The sample table contains 490,000 or so clones; only one count was recorded for around three quarters of them. The leading ten clones occupy 9.5% to 15% of the sample.

Healthy HIV-negative adults with no recently reported acute infections or vaccinations were included as donors. All donors were Caucasian adults living in Nashville, Tennessee, USA. In the unsorted samples, some 100 million PBMCs were counted, and genomic DNA was extracted using the QIAamp DNA Blood Mini kit. After blood collection by leukapheresis, PBMCs were isolated using Ficoll-Histopaque density gradient centrifugation and then cryopreserved in the vapor phase of liquid nitrogen. The specimen was PBMCs. This TCR was sampled from a woman aged 40 to 50 in good health. Some clones in this sample may be carry-over from other donors' samples.

The CDR3 here reads CASSLGATYTEAFF. The DNA sequence is given as TGTGCCAGCAGTTTAGGGGCGACATACACTGAAGCTTTCTTT. The chain is encoded by TRBV28 joined to TRBJ1-1; the D gene is perhaps TRBD1, from 5 matching bases. The germline V gene encodes CDR1 MDHEN and CDR2 SYDVKM. V gives up 2 bases and J gives up 3 bases, and the segment between their germline ends measures 10 bases. Taken from cysteine to phenylalanine, the CDR3 has 14 residues. Only the CDR3 part of the read is kept: 42 bases, read in frame from the first base.